The entry below gives a single T cell receptor (beta chain) sequence along with its context. The CDR3 contains 20 residues. From germline, CDR1 is MNHNS and CDR2 SASEGT. After removal of 4 bases from V and 0 bases from J, the junction contained 20 bases not matched to a gene. The entry originates in a study of OX40 agonist ivuxolimab in advanced cancers. Method: immunoSEQ multiplex PCR; TCRdb's copy keeps in-frame clones and lacks some. The sample contains approximately 100,000 clones, 70% to 90% of which appear only once. The TCR sequence derives from an adult with an advanced solid tumor such as melanoma, head and neck, liver or kidney cancer. The starting material was CD4+ or CD8+ T cells sorted from blood, obtained in a trial of the OX40 agonist ivuxolimab. The J gene is TRBJ2-7, the V gene TRBV6-1; 8 bases fit TRBD1. CDR3 protein: CASSAYPTSGDRRSSYEQYF. The CDR3 coding sequence is TGTGCCAGCAGTGCCTACCCAACCTCAGGGGACAGGAGGAGCTCCTACGAGCAGTACTTC.